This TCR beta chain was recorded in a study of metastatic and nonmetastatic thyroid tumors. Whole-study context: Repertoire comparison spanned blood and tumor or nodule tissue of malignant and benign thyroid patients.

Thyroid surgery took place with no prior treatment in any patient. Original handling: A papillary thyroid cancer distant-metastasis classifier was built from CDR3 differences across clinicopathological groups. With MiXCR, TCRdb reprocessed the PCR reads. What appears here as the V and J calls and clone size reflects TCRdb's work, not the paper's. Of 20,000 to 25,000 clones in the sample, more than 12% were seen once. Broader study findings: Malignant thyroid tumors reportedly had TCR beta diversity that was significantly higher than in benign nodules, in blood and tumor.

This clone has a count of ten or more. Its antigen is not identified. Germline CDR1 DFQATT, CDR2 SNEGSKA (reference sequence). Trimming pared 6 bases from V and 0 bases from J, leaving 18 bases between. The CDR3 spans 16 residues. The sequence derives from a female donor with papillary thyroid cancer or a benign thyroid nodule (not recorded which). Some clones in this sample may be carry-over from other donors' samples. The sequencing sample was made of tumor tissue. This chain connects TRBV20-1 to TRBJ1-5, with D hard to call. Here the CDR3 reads CSASLPETYSNQPQHF. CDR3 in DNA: TGCAGTGCCTCCCTTCCGGAGACATATAGCAATCAGCCCCAGCATTTT.